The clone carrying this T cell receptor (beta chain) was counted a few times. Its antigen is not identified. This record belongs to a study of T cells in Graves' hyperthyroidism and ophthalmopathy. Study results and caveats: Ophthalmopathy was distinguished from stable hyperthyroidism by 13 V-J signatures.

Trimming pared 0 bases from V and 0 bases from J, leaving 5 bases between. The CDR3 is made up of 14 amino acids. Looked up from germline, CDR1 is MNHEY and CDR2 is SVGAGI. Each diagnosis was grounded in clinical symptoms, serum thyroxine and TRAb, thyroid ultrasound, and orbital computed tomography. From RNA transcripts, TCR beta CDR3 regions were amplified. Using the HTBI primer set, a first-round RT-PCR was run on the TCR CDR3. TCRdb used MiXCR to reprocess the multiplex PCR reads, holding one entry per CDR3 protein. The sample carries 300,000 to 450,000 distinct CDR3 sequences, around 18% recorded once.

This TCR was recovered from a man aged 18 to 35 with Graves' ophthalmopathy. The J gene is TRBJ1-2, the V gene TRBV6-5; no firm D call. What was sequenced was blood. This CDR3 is CASSYSNTNYGYTF. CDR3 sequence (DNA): TGTGCCAGCAGTTACTCGAATACTAACTATGGCTACACCTTC.